This paragraph covers one T cell receptor (beta chain) sequence. V was cut by 0 bases and J by 10 bases, with 24 bases left in between. CDR1 is MGHRA and CDR2 is YSYEKL in the germline V gene. The CDR3 contains 17 residues. The sample comes from a study of tumor and adjacent non-tumor tissue in lung cancer. Study-wide background: Patients comprised 12 adenocarcinoma, 2 squamous cell carcinoma and 1 small cell lung cancer. Each sample yielded some 4 million productive TCRbeta reads on average.

RNA was extracted from bulk tissue without any cell sorting. The normal lung tissue was taken more than 3 cm from the tumor edge. Between August and November 2014, newly diagnosed, chemotherapy-naive lung cancer patients underwent thoracic surgery in China. A modified ARM-PCR protocol with three rounds of nested PCR amplified TCRbeta. In TCRdb, the multiplex PCR reads were re-called with MiXCR into one record per CDR3 protein. The table has approximately 120,000 distinct CDR3 sequences, around 57% seen once. Sequenced input: distant non-tumor lung tissue. The sequence derives from a man aged 60-69 years with non-small cell lung cancer. This chain joins TRBV4-1 and TRBJ2-5; the D gene is possibly TRBD1 (7 bases). The CDR3 loop reads CASSQEFFGGGSRVQYF. The CDR3 DNA follows: TGCGCCAGCAGCCAAGAGTTTTTCGGAGGGGGCTCTAGGGTCCAGTACTTC.